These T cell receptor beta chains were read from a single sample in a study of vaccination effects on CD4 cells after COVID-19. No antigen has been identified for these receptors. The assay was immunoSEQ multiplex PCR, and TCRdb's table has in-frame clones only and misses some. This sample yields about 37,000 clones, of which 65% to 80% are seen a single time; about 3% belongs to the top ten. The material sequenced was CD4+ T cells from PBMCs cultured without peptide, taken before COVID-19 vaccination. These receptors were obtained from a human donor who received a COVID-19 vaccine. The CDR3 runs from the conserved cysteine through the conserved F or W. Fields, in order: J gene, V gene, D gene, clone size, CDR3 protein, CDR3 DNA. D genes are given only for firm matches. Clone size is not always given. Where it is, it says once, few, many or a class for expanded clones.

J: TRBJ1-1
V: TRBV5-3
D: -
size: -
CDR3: CARSGTTTEAFF
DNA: TGTGCCAGAAGCGGAACTACCACTGAAGCTTTCTTT

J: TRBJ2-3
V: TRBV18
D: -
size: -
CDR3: CASSPLLRGDTQYF
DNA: TGTGCCAGCTCACCCCTGCTTAGGGGAGATACGCAGTATTTT

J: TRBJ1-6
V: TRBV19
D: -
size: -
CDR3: CASSWNREVYNSPLHF
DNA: TGTGCCAGTAGTTGGAACAGGGAAGTTTATAATTCACCCCTCCACTTT

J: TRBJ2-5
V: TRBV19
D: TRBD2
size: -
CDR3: CASSIFGGGETQYF
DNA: TGTGCCAGTAGTATATTCGGGGGGGGAGAGACCCAGTACTTC

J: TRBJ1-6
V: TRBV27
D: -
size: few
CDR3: CASSSIPGSPLHF
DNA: TGTGCCAGCAGTTCAATTCCAGGCTCACCCCTCCACTTT

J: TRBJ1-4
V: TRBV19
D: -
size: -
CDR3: CASSYGIANEKLFF
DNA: TGTGCCAGTAGCTACGGAATAGCTAATGAAAAACTGTTTTTT

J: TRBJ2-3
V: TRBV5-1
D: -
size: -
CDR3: CASSFRLPDTQYF
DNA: TGCGCCAGCAGCTTCCGACTCCCAGATACGCAGTATTTT

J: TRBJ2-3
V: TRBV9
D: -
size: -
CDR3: CASSVGRSTGTDTQYF
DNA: TGTGCCAGCAGCGTAGGTAGGAGCACGGGCACAGATACGCAGTATTTT

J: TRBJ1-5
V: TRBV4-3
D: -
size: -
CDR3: CASSQDGAQPQHF
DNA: TGCGCCAGCAGCCAAGATGGGGCCCAGCCCCAGCATTTT

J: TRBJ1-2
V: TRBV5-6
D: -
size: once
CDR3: CASSPDPERVDDGYTF
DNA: TGTGCCAGCAGCCCGGACCCGGAAAGGGTGGACGATGGCTACACCTTC

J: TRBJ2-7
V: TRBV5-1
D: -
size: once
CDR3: CASSLEEGAIEQYF
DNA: TGCGCCAGCAGCTTGGAGGAGGGGGCGATCGAGCAGTACTTC

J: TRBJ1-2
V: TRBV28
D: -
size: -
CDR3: CASSVDPGAGGYTF
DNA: TGTGCCAGCAGTGTCGACCCGGGGGCGGGAGGCTACACCTTC

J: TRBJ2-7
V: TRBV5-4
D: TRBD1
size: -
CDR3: CASSLATGPTSHEQYF
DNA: TGTGCCAGCAGCTTGGCGACAGGGCCAACCTCACATGAGCAGTACTTC

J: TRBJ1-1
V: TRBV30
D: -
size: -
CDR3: CAWIIRKNTEAFF
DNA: TGTGCCTGGATAATTCGGAAGAACACTGAAGCTTTCTTT

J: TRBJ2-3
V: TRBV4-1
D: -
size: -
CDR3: CASTRSPPGSTDTQYF
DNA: TGCGCCAGCACTAGGTCCCCCCCAGGGAGCACAGATACGCAGTATTTT

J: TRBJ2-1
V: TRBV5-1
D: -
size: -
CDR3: CASSLDLPSHNEQFF
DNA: TGCGCCAGCAGCTTGGATCTCCCCTCCCATAATGAGCAGTTCTTC

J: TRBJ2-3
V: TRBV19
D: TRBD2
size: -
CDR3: CASSLAGGTDTQYF
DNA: TGTGCCAGTAGTCTGGCGGGAGGAACAGATACGCAGTATTTT

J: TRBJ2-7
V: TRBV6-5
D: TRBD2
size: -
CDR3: CASSRGTSGNEQYF
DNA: TGTGCCAGCAGTCGTGGGACTAGCGGGAACGAGCAGTACTTC

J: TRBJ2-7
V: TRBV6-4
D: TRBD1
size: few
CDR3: CASGTGARRLSYEQYF
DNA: TGTGCCAGCGGGACAGGGGCCCGCCGGTTGTCCTACGAGCAGTACTTC

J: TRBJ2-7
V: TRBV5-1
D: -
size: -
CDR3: CASSSWAGVGSYEQYF
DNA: TGCGCCAGCAGCTCATGGGCAGGGGTGGGCTCCTACGAGCAGTACTTC

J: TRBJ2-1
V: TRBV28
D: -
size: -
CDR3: CASSSRDGYNEQFF
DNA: TGTGCCAGCAGTTCGAGGGACGGTTACAATGAGCAGTTCTTC

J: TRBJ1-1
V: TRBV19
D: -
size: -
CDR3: CASSIAGTKRKRAEAFF
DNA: TGTGCCAGTAGTATAGCCGGGACCAAAAGGAAGCGGGCTGAAGCTTTCTTT

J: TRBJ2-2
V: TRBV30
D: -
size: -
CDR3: CAWSVRQHANTGELFF
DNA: TGTGCCTGGAGTGTTCGGCAGCACGCGAACACCGGGGAGCTGTTTTTT

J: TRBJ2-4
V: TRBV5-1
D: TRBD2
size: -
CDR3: CASSSTGGGMENIQYF
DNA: TGCGCCAGCAGCTCCACGGGAGGGGGGATGGAAAACATTCAGTACTTC

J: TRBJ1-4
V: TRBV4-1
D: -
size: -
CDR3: CASSPLGQGSEKLFF
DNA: TGCGCCAGCAGCCCGTTGGGCCAGGGGTCTGAAAAACTGTTTTTT

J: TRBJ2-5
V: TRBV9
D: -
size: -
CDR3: CASSVGLEQETQYF
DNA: TGTGCCAGCAGCGTGGGACTTGAACAAGAGACCCAGTACTTC

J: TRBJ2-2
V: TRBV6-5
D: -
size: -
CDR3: CASSRPPSTGELFF
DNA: TGTGCCAGCAGTCGGCCTCCCTCCACCGGGGAGCTGTTTTTT

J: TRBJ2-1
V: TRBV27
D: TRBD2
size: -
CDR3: CASRPLAGVYNEQFF
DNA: TGTGCCAGCAGGCCCCTAGCGGGGGTGTACAATGAGCAGTTCTTC

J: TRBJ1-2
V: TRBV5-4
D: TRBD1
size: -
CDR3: CASSPPGQGLGGYTF
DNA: TGTGCCAGCAGCCCCCCGGGACAGGGACTTGGAGGCTACACCTTC

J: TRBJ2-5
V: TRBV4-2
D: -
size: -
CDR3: CASSPKGGLQETQYF
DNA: TGTGCCAGCAGCCCTAAAGGAGGACTCCAAGAGACCCAGTACTTC

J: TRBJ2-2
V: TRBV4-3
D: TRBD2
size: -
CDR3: CASSSRGGSGELFF
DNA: TGCGCCAGCAGCTCAAGGGGCGGGAGCGGGGAGCTGTTTTTT

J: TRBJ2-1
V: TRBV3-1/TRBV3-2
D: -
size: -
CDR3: CASSQQRGGQFF
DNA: TGTGCCAGCAGCCAACAGAGGGGTGGACAGTTCTTC

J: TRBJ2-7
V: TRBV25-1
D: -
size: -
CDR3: CASSGGGYEQYF
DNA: TGTGCCAGCAGTGGGGGTGGCTACGAGCAGTACTTC

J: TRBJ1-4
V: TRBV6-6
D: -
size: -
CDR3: CASRQSVNEKLFF
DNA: TGTGCCAGCAGACAGTCCGTTAATGAAAAACTGTTTTTT

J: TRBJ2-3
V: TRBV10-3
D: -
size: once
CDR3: CAISDRTLPQYF
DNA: TGTGCCATCAGTGACCGGACCCTGCCGCAGTATTTT

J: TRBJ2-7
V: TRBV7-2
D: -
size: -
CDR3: CASSGVASSYEQYF
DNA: TGTGCCAGCAGTGGAGTGGCATCTTCCTACGAGCAGTACTTC

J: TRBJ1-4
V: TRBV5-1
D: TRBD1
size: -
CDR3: CASSLSGQDNEKLFF
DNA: TGCGCCAGCAGCTTGTCGGGACAGGACAATGAAAAACTGTTTTTT

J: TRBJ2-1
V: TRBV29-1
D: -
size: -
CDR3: CSVEQIEQFF
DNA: TGCAGCGTTGAACAGATAGAGCAGTTCTTC

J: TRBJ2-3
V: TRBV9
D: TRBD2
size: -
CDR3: CASTRGGEDTQYF
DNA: TGTGCCAGCACCCGGGGGGGCGAAGATACGCAGTATTTT

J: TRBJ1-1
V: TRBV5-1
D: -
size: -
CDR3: CASSLAPQGGRTEAFF
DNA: TGCGCCAGCAGCTTGGCGCCCCAGGGTGGAAGAACTGAAGCTTTCTTT

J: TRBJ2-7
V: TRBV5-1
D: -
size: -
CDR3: CASSLGRRDTSYEQYF
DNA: TGCGCCAGCAGCTTGGGGCGCCGTGACACCTCCTACGAGCAGTACTTC

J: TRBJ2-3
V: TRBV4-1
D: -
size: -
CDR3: CASSQVGVADTQYF
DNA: TGCGCCAGCAGCCAAGTGGGGGTGGCAGATACGCAGTATTTT

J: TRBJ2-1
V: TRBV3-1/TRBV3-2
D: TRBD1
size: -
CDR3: CASSPAPGQGANEQFF
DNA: TGTGCCAGCAGCCCCGCCCCGGGACAGGGGGCGAATGAGCAGTTCTTC

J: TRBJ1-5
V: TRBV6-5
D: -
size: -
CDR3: CASSGQQNQPQHF
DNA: TGTGCCAGCAGCGGACAGCAAAATCAGCCCCAGCATTTT

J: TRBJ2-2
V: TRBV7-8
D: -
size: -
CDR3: CASSLVPRGAGGELFF
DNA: TGTGCCAGCAGCTTAGTTCCCAGGGGGGCCGGCGGGGAGCTGTTTTTT

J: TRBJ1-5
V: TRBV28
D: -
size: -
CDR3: CASSALGSNQPQHF
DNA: TGTGCCAGCAGTGCCCTGGGTAGCAATCAGCCCCAGCATTTT

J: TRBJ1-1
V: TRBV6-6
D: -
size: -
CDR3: CASSYSSRLTEAFF
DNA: TGTGCCAGCAGTTACTCGAGTCGTCTGACTGAAGCTTTCTTT

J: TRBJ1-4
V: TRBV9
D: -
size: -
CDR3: CASTPSGGEKLFF
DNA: TGTGCCAGCACCCCCAGCGGTGGTGAAAAACTGTTTTTT

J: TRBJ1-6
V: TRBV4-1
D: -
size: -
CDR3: CASSQLTITNSPLHF
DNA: TGCGCCAGCAGCCAACTTACTATTACTAATTCACCCCTCCACTTT

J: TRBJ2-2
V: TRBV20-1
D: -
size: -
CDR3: CSAAAGELFF
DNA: TGCAGTGCTGCGGCTGGGGAGCTGTTTTTT

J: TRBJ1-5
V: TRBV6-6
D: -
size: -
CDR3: CASSYGFNQPQHF
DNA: TGTGCCAGCAGTTACGGGTTCAATCAGCCCCAGCATTTT

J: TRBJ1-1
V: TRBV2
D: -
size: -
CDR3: CASSDRNTEAFF
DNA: TGTGCCAGCAGTGACAGGAACACTGAAGCTTTCTTT

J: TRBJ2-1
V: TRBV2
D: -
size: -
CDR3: CASRGYQYNEQFF
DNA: TGTGCCAGCAGGGGGTACCAATACAATGAGCAGTTCTTC

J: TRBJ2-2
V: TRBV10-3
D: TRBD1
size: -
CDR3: CATGAGGLGNTGELFF
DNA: TGTGCCACCGGAGCAGGGGGCTTAGGGAACACCGGGGAGCTGTTTTTT

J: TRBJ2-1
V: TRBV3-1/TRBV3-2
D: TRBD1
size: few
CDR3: CASSRFRTGPYNEQFF
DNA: TGTGCCAGCAGCCGGTTCCGGACAGGGCCCTACAATGAGCAGTTCTTC

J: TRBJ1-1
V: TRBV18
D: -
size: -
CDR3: CASSPQTENTEAFF
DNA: TGTGCCAGCTCACCTCAGACAGAGAACACTGAAGCTTTCTTT

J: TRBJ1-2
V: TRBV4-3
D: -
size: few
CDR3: CASSPSYLRQDGYTF
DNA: TGCGCCAGCAGCCCATCCTATTTACGACAAGATGGCTACACCTTC